These 13 T cell receptor beta chains were all obtained from the same sample, sequenced in a study of T cell responses to AZD1222 COVID-19 vaccine. Using immunoSEQ multiplex PCR, the repertoire was profiled, and TCRdb retains in-frame clones only, with some absent. This sample has more than 100,000 clones, with 92% found just once. Source: peripheral blood, taken on day 0 of AZD1222 vaccination. The receptors stem from an adult in good health.

The chain employs TRBV7-9 and TRBJ2-3; D gene ambiguous. The CDR3 extends over 14 amino acids. V was trimmed by 7 bases and J by 0 bases, leaving 11 bases between them. Germline CDR1 is SEHNR and CDR2 is FQNEAQ (reference sequence). CDR3 bases: TGTGCCAGCACCTTTTCCATTAGCACAGATACGCAGTATTTT. Protein product: CASTFSISTDTQYF.

The V and J genes are TRBV7-3 and TRBJ1-4; TRBD1 agrees at 7 bases. The germline CDR1 and CDR2 sequences are SGHTA and FQGTGA. Losses at the gene ends were 5 bases for V and 8 bases for J; bases not matched to a gene: 11. The CDR3 spans 15 residues. The CDR3 DNA reads as TGTGCCAGCAGCCAAGGAGGGGGCGGAGGGGAAAAACTGTTTTTT. As protein: CASSQGGGGGEKLFF.

The chain joins TRBV6-5 to TRBJ1-5; unclear D gene. CDR1 and CDR2 from the germline V gene are MNHEY and SVGAGI. V dropped 6 bases and J dropped 0 bases, with 9 bases sitting between them. There are 14 residues in the CDR3. The CDR3 DNA follows: TGTGCCAGCAGCCCCCTGAGTAGCAATCAGCCCCAGCATTTT. Encoded protein: CASSPLSSNQPQHF.

The V call is TRBV7-2, the J call TRBJ2-5; 11 bases agree with TRBD2. V shed 5 bases and J 1 base; nucleotides not matched to a gene: 12. Germline V gene data show CDR1 as SGHTA and CDR2 as FQGNSA. CDR3 size: 18 residues. CDR3 nucleotides: TGTGCCAGCAGCCTCCGGGATAGACTAGCGGGGAGCCAAGAGACCCAGTACTTC. It translates to CASSLRDRLAGSQETQYF. Full variable domain (rest looked up from reference TRBV7-2 and TRBJ2-5): GAGVSQSPSNKVTEKGKDVELRCDPISGHTALYWYRQSLGQGLEFLIYFQGNSAPDKSGLPSDRFSAERTGGSVSTLTIQRTQQEDSAVYLCASSLRDRLAGSQETQYFGPGTRLLVL.

The chain recombines TRBV9 with TRBJ1-6; the D is unclear. The V gene's germline CDR1 is SGDLS and CDR2 YYNGEE. The CDR3 extends over 16 amino acids. With 2 bases removed from V and 4 bases from J, the gap between germline ends came to 13 bases. This CDR3 is CASSVSPQGYNSPLHF. The CDR3, as DNA: TGTGCCAGCAGCGTGTCACCCCAAGGATATAATTCACCCCTCCACTTT.

The rearrangement links TRBV10-3 to TRBJ2-7, with 14 bases lining up with TRBD2. The CDR3 contains 15 residues. Germline loops: CDR1 ENHRY, CDR2 SYGVKD. V gave up 6 bases and J gave up 5 bases; unmatched junction bases: 6. The CDR3 protein is CAISLGLAGGNEQYF. As DNA, the CDR3 is TGTGCCATCAGCCTTGGACTAGCGGGGGGTAACGAGCAGTACTTC.

V usage is TRBV19 and J usage is TRBJ2-5, with a tentative D call TRBD2 (5 bases). V was cut by 4 bases and J by 5 bases, with 17 bases left in between. The V gene's germline CDR1 is LNHDA and CDR2 SQIVND (reference sequence). This CDR3 is built from 15 residues. The CDR3 DNA reads TGTGCCAGTAGTAGAGCCGACTATTCGGGGGAGACCCAGTACTTC. It yields the protein CASSRADYSGETQYF.

The chain combines TRBV12-3 or TRBV12-4 with TRBJ1-1; D unresolved. Trimming removed 6 bases from V and 0 bases from J, with 8 bases in between. The CDR3 runs 13 residues. The DNA of the CDR3 is TGTGCCAGCAGCAGGTCTGTGAACACTGAAGCTTTCTTT. Amino acids: CASSRSVNTEAFF.

The chain joins TRBV19 to TRBJ1-1, with D possibly matching TRBD1 (5 bases). Trimming took off 6 bases at V and 0 bases at J, with 20 bases between the two ends. The CDR3 has 17 residues. Germline CDR1 reads LNHDA; CDR2 reads SQIVND (reference sequence). The CDR3 loop reads CASSEGRGSGMNTEAFF. The CDR3 DNA sequence: TGTGCCAGTAGCGAGGGGAGGGGTTCCGGCATGAACACTGAAGCTTTCTTT.

This chain connects TRBV30 to TRBJ1-6; D not certain. Deletions cut 3 bases from V and 0 bases from J, with 9 bases between. This CDR3 is built from 15 residues. Germline V gene lookup returns CDR1 GTSNPN and CDR2 SVGIG (reference sequence). The CDR3 region is CAWRLAVSYNSPLHF. CDR3 nucleotide sequence: TGTGCCTGGAGACTGGCAGTCTCCTATAATTCACCCCTCCACTTT.

The chain recombines TRBV25-1 with TRBJ1-2; D gene uncertain. The V and J ends lost 1 base and 2 bases respectively, with 8 bases between them. From germline, CDR1 is MGHDK and CDR2 SYGVNS. The CDR3 is made up of 14 amino acids. CDR3 sequence: CASSEFATNYGYTF. The CDR3 DNA sequence: TGTGCCAGCAGTGAATTCGCAACGAACTATGGCTACACCTTC.

The V gene is TRBV14, the J gene TRBJ1-2; D unresolved. The CDR3 has 13 amino acids. Germline CDR1 and CDR2: SGHDN and FVKESK. Trimming pared 0 bases from V and 4 bases from J, leaving 6 bases between. The CDR3 region is CASSQDLLYGYTF. The CDR3 bases are TGTGCCAGCAGCCAAGATCTACTCTATGGCTACACCTTC.

J is TRBJ1-4 and V is TRBV7-9, with D tentatively TRBD1 (5 bases). CDR3 length equals 15 residues. The V gene's germline CDR1 is SEHNR and CDR2 FQNEAQ (reference sequence). Between the trimmed V and J ends, which lost 6 bases and 6 bases, there was a span of 17 bases. The CDR3 DNA sequence: TGTGCCAGCAGACACATTGGGGGGGATGATGAAAAACTGTTTTTT. It codes for CASRHIGGDDEKLFF. The variable domain in full, completed from reference TRBV7-9 and TRBJ1-4, reads DTGVSQNPRHKITKRGQNVTFRCDPISEHNRLYWYRQTLGQGPEFLTYFQNEAQLEKSRLLSDRFSAERPKGSFSTLEIQRTEQGDSAMYLCASRHIGGDDEKLFFGSGTQLSVL.